What follows are 31 T cell receptor beta chains derived from one specimen sequenced in a study of monozygotic twins with inflammatory bowel disease (dated by TCRdb to the late 2010s). The protocol used for the library was 5' RACE. Sequencing relied on an Illumina HiSeq 2500. Reads reprocessed by TCRdb are summarized as one entry per CDR3 protein sequence, and DNA is absent. The sample table includes 350,000 to 550,000 distinct CDR3 sequences. Of the sample, 2.4% falls within the top ten clones. Sequencing input: blood. Source of these receptors: a human donor with ulcerative colitis or Crohn's disease, or a healthy co-twin of an affected twin (not recorded which).

The chain recombines TRBV4-3 with TRBJ2-7; TCRdb designates TRBD2, a call that cannot be tested without DNA. Looked up from germline, CDR1 is LGHNA and CDR2 is YSLEER. The CDR3 covers 16 residues. The chain's CDR3 is CASSQGLAGGNYEQYF.

V gene TRBV7-2 combines with J gene TRBJ2-3; lacking DNA, the TRBD1 call made by TCRdb goes unchecked. This CDR3 is built from 14 residues. CDR1 and CDR2 from the germline V gene are SGHTA and FQGNSA. CDR3 sequence reads: CASSLAPGIDTQYF.

This sequence joins TRBV30 and TRBJ2-2. From germline, CDR1 is GTSNPN and CDR2 SVGIG (reference sequence). This CDR3 comprises 12 residues. The CDR3 reads CAWSVDTGELFF.

V is TRBV29-1 and J is TRBJ2-7; TCRdb reports TRBD2, a call that lacks DNA to check it against. The CDR3 runs to 13 residues. The germline V gene has CDR1 SQVTM and CDR2 ANQGSEA. CDR3 amino acids: CSVEASPSYEQYF.

The chain carries TRBV4-2 and TRBJ1-5. Germline V gene data show CDR1 as LGHNA and CDR2 as YNFKEQ. CDR3 size: 16 residues. CDR3 sequence: CASSQGAVDSNQPQHF.

The genes are TRBV20-1 and TRBJ2-7; the TCRdb D gene call, TRBD1, has no DNA to confirm it. The CDR3 sequence is 12 residues long. Germline V lookup: CDR1 DFQATT, CDR2 SNEGSKA (reference sequence). The CDR3: CSARTGSYEQYF.

The chain recombines TRBV5-1 with TRBJ2-2; TCRdb reports TRBD2, a call that lacks DNA to check it against. Germline CDR1 reads SGHRS; CDR2 reads YFSETQ. The CDR3 has 17 residues. The CDR3 loop reads CASSRGSGGASTGELFF.

The chain couples TRBV11-2 to TRBJ1-2; the TRBD1 assignment by TCRdb is unverifiable without DNA. The CDR3 is 13 residues long. Looked up from germline, CDR1 is SGHAT and CDR2 is FQNNGV. The CDR3 loop reads CASSFGREGGYTF.

The chain combines TRBV19 with TRBJ1-1; no DNA is available, so the TRBD1 call from TCRdb remains unchecked. This CDR3 contains 14 residues. Germline V gene data show CDR1 as LNHDA and CDR2 as SQIVND (reference sequence). This CDR3 reads CASSMGGKSTEAFF.

The chain employs TRBV20-1 and TRBJ1-2. The CDR3 totals 15 residues. CDR1 is DFQATT, CDR2 SNEGSKA, per germline (reference sequence). CDR3 residues: CSANDPRTANYGYTF.

This chain joins TRBV5-5 and TRBJ1-6. The CDR3 runs 15 residues. Germline CDR1 SGHKS, CDR2 YYEKEE (reference sequence). The CDR3 spells CASSLLGENNSPLHF.

The V gene is TRBV11-2, the J gene TRBJ1-2; the D call from TCRdb, TRBD1, cannot be confirmed without DNA. Looked up from germline, CDR1 is SGHAT and CDR2 is FQNNGV. The CDR3 extends over 13 amino acids. Here the CDR3 reads CASSFSRGYGYTF. The whole variable domain, filled in from reference TRBV11-2 and TRBJ1-2, reads EAGVAQSPRYKIIEKRQSVAFWCNPISGHATLYWYQQILGQGPKLLIQFQNNGVVDDSQLPKDRFSAERLKGVDSTLKIQPAKLEDSAVYLCASSFSRGYGYTFGSGTRLTVV.

J is TRBJ2-2 and V is TRBV6-1; no DNA is available, so the TRBD1 call from TCRdb remains unchecked. The germline V gene encodes CDR1 MNHNS and CDR2 SASEGT. This CDR3 contains 15 residues. This chain's CDR3 is CASSDEGTDTGELFF.

The chain is built from TRBV11-2 and TRBJ1-2; the TCRdb call, TRBD1, lacks DNA for checking. Germline V CDR1 and CDR2: SGHAT, FQNNGV. CDR3 length: 12 amino acids. The CDR3 loop is CASSPAGSGYTF.

This chain links TRBV20-1 with TRBJ2-3; the D call from TCRdb, TRBD2, cannot be confirmed without DNA. The CDR3 has 15 residues. Germline-derived CDR1 and CDR2 are DFQATT and SNEGSKA (reference sequence). CDR3 residues: CSATRTSGGTDTQYF.

V gene TRBV5-1 combines with J gene TRBJ2-1; TCRdb's D call of TRBD2 is untestable without DNA. The CDR3 extends over 13 amino acids. The germline V gene has CDR1 SGHRS and CDR2 YFSETQ. The chain's CDR3 is CASSWTINNEQFF.

The chain employs TRBV20-1 and TRBJ1-5; TCRdb's assignment of TRBD1 cannot be checked, as there is no DNA. CDR1 and CDR2 (germline): DFQATT, SNEGSKA (reference sequence). The CDR3 totals 14 residues. This chain's CDR3 is CSARKQGSEEPQHF.

The chain employs TRBV3-1 and TRBJ2-1. This CDR3 spans 13 amino acids. Germline values: CDR1 LGHDT, CDR2 YNNKEL (reference sequence). The CDR3 sequence is CASSQGSNNEQFF.

The J gene is TRBJ1-6, the V gene TRBV18. The V gene's germline CDR1 is KGHSH and CDR2 LQKENI. The CDR3 has 15 residues. The CDR3 sequence: CASSSLVAGNSPLHF.

The chain uses TRBV5-1 and TRBJ2-2; without DNA, the TCRdb call of TRBD2 cannot be checked. The CDR3 is made up of 16 amino acids. Germline CDR1 and CDR2: SGHRS and YFSETQ. This CDR3 is CASSYSGGASTGELFF.

The chain links TRBV20-1 to TRBJ2-1; TCRdb's assignment of TRBD1 cannot be checked, as there is no DNA. Germline V gives CDR1 DFQATT, CDR2 SNEGSKA (reference sequence). This CDR3 comprises 14 residues. CDR3 amino acids: CSATRGGPYNEQFF.

J is TRBJ1-4 and V is TRBV20-1. Germline CDR1 is DFQATT and CDR2 is SNEGSKA (reference sequence). The CDR3 covers 11 residues. The CDR3 here is CSAKIREALFF.

This chain's CDR3 is CASSDRVFVEAFF. J is TRBJ1-1 and V is TRBV25-1; lacking DNA, the TRBD1 call made by TCRdb goes unchecked. CDR3 length: 13 residues. Germline CDR1 MGHDK, CDR2 SYGVNS.

The J gene is TRBJ1-6, the V gene TRBV6-1. Germline assignment: CDR1 MNHNS and CDR2 SASEGT. CDR3 length equals 15 residues. The CDR3 sequence: CASRPVFPYNSPLHF.

This sequence joins TRBV7-2 and TRBJ2-4. The CDR3 totals 13 residues. The V gene's germline CDR1 is SGHTA and CDR2 FQGNSA. CDR3 in amino acids: CASSLIAKNIQYF.

This chain uses TRBV27 with TRBJ2-7. CDR3 length: 15 amino acids. CDR1 MNHEY and CDR2 SMNVEV come from the germline V gene (reference sequence). The chain's CDR3 is CASSLLYASSYEQYF.

V gene TRBV5-5 combines with J gene TRBJ2-7. Per the germline V gene, CDR1 is SGHKS and CDR2 is YYEKEE (reference sequence). This CDR3 comprises 16 residues. The CDR3 region is CASSPTPRSGYDEQYF.

The chain recombines TRBV7-9 with TRBJ1-5. This CDR3 has 15 amino acids. Germline V gene data show CDR1 as SEHNR and CDR2 as FQNEAQ (reference sequence). The CDR3 region is CASSLGDVRNQPQHF.

This chain joins TRBV7-9 and TRBJ2-2; lacking DNA, the TRBD1 call made by TCRdb goes unchecked. CDR3 length: 14 residues. The germline CDR1 and CDR2 sequences are SEHNR and FQNEAQ (reference sequence). The CDR3 here is CASIRGYNTGELFF.

The V call is TRBV2, the J call TRBJ2-7; the TCRdb call, TRBD1, lacks DNA for checking. Germline V lookup: CDR1 SNHLY, CDR2 FYNNEI. The CDR3 covers 16 residues. The chain's CDR3 is CASTTDLQVFSYEQYF.

This chain connects TRBV20-1 to TRBJ1-3. Germline CDR1 is DFQATT and CDR2 is SNEGSKA (reference sequence). There are 14 residues in the CDR3. The CDR3 sequence: CSAEDQSSGNTIYF.